This section outlines one T cell receptor beta chain sequence together with its context. This CDR3 contains 15 residues. Trimming cost V 3 bases and J 5 bases; bases outside gene matches: 7. The germline V gene encodes CDR1 MNHNS and CDR2 SASEGT. The data derive from a study of T cell responses to AZD1222 COVID-19 vaccine. TCRdb keeps only in-frame clones here, not all; method: immunoSEQ multiplex PCR. The sample comprises about 120,000 clones, 93% of which are singletons, and 2.5% to 3% rests with the top ten. This material consisted of peripheral blood, taken on day 0 of AZD1222 vaccination. The V gene is TRBV6-1, the J gene TRBJ1-5; 7 nucleotides match TRBD1. The origin of this receptor is an adult in good health. Here the CDR3 reads CASSDRQGGDQPQHF. The DNA of the CDR3 is TGTGCCAGCAGTGATCGGCAGGGGGGCGATCAGCCCCAGCATTTT.